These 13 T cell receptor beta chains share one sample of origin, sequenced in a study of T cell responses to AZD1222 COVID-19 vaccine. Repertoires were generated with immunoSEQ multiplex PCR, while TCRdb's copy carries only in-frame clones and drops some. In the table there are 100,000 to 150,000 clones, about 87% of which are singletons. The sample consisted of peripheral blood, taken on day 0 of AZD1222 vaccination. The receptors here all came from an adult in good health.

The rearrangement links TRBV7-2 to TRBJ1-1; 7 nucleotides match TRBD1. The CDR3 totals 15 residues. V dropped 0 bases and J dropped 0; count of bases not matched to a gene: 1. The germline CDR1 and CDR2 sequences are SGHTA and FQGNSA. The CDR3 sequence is CASSLAGTVNTEAFF. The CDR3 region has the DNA TGTGCCAGCAGCTTAGCCGGGACAGTGAACACTGAAGCTTTCTTT. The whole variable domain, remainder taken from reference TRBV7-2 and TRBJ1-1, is GAGVSQSPSNKVTEKGKDVELRCDPISGHTALYWYRQSLGQGLEFLIYFQGNSAPDKSGLPSDRFSAERTGGSVSTLTIQRTQQEDSAVYLCASSLAGTVNTEAFFGQGTRLTVV.

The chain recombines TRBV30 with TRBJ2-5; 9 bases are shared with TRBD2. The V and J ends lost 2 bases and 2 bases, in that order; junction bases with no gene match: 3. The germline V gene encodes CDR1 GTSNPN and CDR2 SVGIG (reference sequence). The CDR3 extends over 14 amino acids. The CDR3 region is CAWSRGLAQETQYF. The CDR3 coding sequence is TGTGCCTGGAGTAGAGGACTAGCGCAAGAGACCCAGTACTTC.

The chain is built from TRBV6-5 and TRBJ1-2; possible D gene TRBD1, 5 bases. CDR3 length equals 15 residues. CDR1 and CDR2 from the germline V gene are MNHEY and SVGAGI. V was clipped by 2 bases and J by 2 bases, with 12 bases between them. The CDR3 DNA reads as TGTGCCAGCAGTTACGACTCGACAGTCAACTATGGCTACACCTTC. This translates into CASSYDSTVNYGYTF.

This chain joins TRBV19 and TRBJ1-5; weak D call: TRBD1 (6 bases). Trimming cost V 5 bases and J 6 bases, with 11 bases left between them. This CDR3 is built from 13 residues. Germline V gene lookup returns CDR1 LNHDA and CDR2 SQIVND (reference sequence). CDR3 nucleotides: TGTGCCAGTAGTGCCCAACAGGGTCAGCCCCAGCATTTT. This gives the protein CASSAQQGQPQHF.

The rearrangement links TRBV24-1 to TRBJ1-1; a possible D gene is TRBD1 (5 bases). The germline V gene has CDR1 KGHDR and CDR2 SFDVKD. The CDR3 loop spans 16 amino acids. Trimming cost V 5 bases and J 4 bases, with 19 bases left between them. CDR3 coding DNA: TGTGCCACCAGTGCCAGAAACAGGATCGATAGCACTGAAGCTTTCTTT. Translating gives CATSARNRIDSTEAFF.

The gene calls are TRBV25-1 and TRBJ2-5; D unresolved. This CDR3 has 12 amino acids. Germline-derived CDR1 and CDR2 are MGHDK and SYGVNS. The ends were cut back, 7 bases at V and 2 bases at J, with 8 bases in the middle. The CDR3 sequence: CASNADQETQYF. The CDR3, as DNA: TGTGCCAGCAATGCAGATCAAGAGACCCAGTACTTC.

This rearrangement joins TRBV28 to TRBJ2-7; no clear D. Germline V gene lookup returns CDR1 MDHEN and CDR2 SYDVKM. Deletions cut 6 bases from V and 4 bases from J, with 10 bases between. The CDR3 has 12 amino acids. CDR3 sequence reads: CASRPGRYEQYF. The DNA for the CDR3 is TGTGCCAGCAGGCCCGGACGTTACGAGCAGTACTTC.

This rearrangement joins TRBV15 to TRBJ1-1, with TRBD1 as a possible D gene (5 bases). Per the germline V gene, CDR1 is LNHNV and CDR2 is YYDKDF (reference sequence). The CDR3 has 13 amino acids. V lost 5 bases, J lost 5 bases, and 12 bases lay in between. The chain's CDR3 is CATSGREGTEAFF. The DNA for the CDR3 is TGTGCCACCAGCGGCCGAGAGGGGACTGAAGCTTTCTTT.

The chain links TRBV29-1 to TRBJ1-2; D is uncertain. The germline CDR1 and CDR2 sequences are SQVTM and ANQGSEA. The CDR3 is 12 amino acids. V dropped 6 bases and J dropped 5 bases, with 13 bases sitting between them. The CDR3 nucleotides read TGCAGCGTCTCATTAGACACATATGGCTACACCTTC. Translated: CSVSLDTYGYTF. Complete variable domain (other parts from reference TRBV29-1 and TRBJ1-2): SAVISQKPSRDICQRGTSLTIQCQVDSQVTMMFWYRQQPGQSLTLIATANQGSEATYESGFVIDKFPISRPNLTFSTLTVSNMSPEDSSIYLCSVSLDTYGYTFGSGTRLTVV.

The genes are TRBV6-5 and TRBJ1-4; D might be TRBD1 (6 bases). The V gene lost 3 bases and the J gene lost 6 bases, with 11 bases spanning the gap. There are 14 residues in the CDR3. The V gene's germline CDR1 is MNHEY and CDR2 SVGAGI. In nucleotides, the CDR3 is TGTGCCAGCAGTTATACAGGGCGGTATGAAAAACTGTTTTTT. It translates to CASSYTGRYEKLFF.

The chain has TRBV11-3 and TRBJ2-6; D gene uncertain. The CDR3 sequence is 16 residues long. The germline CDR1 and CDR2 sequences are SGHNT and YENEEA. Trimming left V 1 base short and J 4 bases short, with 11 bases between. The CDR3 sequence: CASSLGLGAGANVLTF. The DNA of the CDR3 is TGTGCCAGCAGCTTAGGTCTCGGAGCAGGGGCCAACGTCCTGACTTTC.

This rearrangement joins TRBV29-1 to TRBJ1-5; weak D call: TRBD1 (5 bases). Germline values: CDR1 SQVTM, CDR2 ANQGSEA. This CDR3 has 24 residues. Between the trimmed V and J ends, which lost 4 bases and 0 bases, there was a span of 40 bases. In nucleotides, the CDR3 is TGCAGCGTTGCGGTCAGGGCGCTTTATTGGGTCGCTGGCACCTTTTTTTATAGCAATCAGCCCCAGCATTTT. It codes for CSVAVRALYWVAGTFFYSNQPQHF.

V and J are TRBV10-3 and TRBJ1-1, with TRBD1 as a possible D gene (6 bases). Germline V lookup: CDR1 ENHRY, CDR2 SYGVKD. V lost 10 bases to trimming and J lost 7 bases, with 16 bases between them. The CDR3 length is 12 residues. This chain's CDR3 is CATRAGGNEAFF. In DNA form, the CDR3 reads TGTGCCACCCGGGCGGGGGGCAATGAAGCTTTCTTT.